This record covers a single T cell receptor (beta chain). Its antigen remains unidentified. The sequenced fragment ends 3 residues before the CDR3 boundary, so the rest is inferred from the germline J gene. This entry comes from a study of T cell clonality in common variable immunodeficiency. General study findings and limits: Fewer deletions and N-nucleotide insertions were reportedly seen in common variable immunodeficiency TCR beta sequences.

Heparinized whole blood, about 5 to 9 ml, came from each donor. This CDR3 contains 15 residues. Trimming cost V 7 bases and J 1 base, with 13 bases left between them. CDR1 is LNHDA, CDR2 SQIVND, per germline (reference sequence). The assay was immunoSEQ multiplex PCR, and TCRdb's table has in-frame clones only and misses some. This sample shows 25,000 to 30,000 clones and no singletons; about 29% rests with the ten largest. Sample: peripheral blood mononuclear cells. This chain connects TRBV19 to TRBJ2-2, with D maybe TRBD1 (7 bases). The TCR originated in a human donor with common variable immunodeficiency. The CDR3 DNA, read in part, is TGTGCCAGTAATACTCAGGGGGGGAACACCGGGGAG. It codes for CASNTQGGNTGE. The CDR3 as a whole reads CASNTQGGNTGELFF.